This TCR beta chain was recorded in a study of Graves' ophthalmopathy and Graves' hyperthyroidism. The sample holds many counts of this clonotype. The target antigen is unknown. General study points: Blood also held most thyroid clonotypes expanded above 0.001 frequency. Distinction of ophthalmopathy from stable hyperthyroidism by a 13-signature model reached 87.88% sensitivity and approximately 81% specificity.

Amplification from RNA transcripts yielded the TCR beta CDR3 regions. Amplification began with first-round RT-PCR using HTBI primers, then second-round multiplex PCR was performed. TCRdb recomputed calls from the multiplex PCR reads with MiXCR, one row per CDR3 protein. The sample has about 480,000 distinct CDR3 sequences; approximately 14% are singletons. All donors with ophthalmopathy were recorded as having moderate-to-severe activity, CAS ≥3, NOSPECS ≥4 and a duration under 3 months. Patients were excluded if they had other autoimmune diseases or uncontrolled infections, and likewise if pregnancy or lactation applied. Trimming pared 0 bases from V and 3 bases from J, leaving 8 bases between. The CDR3 contains 14 residues. Germline V gene lookup returns CDR1 MGHRA and CDR2 YSYEKL.

The specimen sequenced was blood. The source of this sequence is a woman aged 30 to 39 with Graves' ophthalmopathy. The chain carries TRBV4-1 and TRBJ1-1; D unclear. CDR3 nucleotide sequence: TGCGCCAGCAGCCAAGATCTTGCGTACACTGAAGCTTTCTTT. Translation: CASSQDLAYTEAFF.